The following is a T cell receptor (beta chain) sequence with its context. Its antigen is not identified. The data were obtained in a study of shared clonotypes between healthy human individuals. Overall study: CD4 naive and CD4 memory each took three plates per donor, while CD8 naive took two and CD8 memory one.

Study results and limitations: Compared with memory subsets, naive subsets generally had larger estimated richness.

TCRdb keeps only in-frame clones here, not all; method: immunoSEQ multiplex PCR. The table includes over a million clones, more than 65% detected once. The CDR3 has 14 amino acids. Germline CDR1 reads KGHSH; CDR2 reads LQKENI. V shed 3 bases and J 7 bases; nucleotides not matched to a gene: 6. The sample was memory CD4+ T cells sorted from blood. Specified subset: CD45RA-negative fraction. The genes are TRBV18 and TRBJ1-5; TRBD1 aligns across 7 bases. This TCR came from a man younger than 35 in good health. The CDR3 loop reads CASSPEQGGQPQHF. Written as DNA, the CDR3 is TGTGCCAGCTCACCGGAGCAGGGGGGGCAGCCCCAGCATTTT.